Below, one TCR beta chain is given with its context. The CDR3 covers 16 residues. Germline assignment: CDR1 MNHNY and CDR2 SVGAGI (reference sequence). Germline trimming cut 2 bases from V and 1 base from J; bases unmatched to any gene: 5. Some clones are missing from TCRdb's copy, which holds only in-frame ones; the method was immunoSEQ multiplex PCR. This sample carries under 50,000 clones, around 96% of them seen once, and the ten largest clones take 0.35% to 0.4%. This sample stems from a study of technical replicates of blood from a few donors. This chain uses TRBV6-6 with TRBJ2-7; 10 bases line up with TRBD1. The source material was T cells isolated from PBMCs. This clonotype originated in a human donor in good health. CDR3 coding DNA: TGTGCCAGCAGTTACCCAGGGACAGGGGATTCCTACGAGCAGTACTTC. This translates into CASSYPGTGDSYEQYF.